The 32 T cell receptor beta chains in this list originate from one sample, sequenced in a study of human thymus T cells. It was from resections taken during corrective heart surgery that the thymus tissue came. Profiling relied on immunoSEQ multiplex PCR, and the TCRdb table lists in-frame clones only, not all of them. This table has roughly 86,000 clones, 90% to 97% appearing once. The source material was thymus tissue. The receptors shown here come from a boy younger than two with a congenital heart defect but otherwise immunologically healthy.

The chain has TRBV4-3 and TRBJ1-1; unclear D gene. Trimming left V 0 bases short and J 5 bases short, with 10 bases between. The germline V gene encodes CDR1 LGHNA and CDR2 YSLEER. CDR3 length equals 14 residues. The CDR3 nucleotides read TGCGCCAGCAGCCAAGAGAGAATAGCGACTGAAGCTTTCTTT. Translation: CASSQERIATEAFF.

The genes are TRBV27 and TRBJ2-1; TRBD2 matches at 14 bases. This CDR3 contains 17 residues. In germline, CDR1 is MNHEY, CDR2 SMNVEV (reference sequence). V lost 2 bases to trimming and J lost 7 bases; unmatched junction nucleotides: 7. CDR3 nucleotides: TGTGCCAGCAGTTTAACCGCGACTAGCGGGAGGGGAAATGAGCAGTTCTTC. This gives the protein CASSLTATSGRGNEQFF.

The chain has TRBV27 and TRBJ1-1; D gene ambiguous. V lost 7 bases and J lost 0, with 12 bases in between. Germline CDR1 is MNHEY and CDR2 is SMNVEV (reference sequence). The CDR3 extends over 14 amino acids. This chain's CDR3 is CASNIWEVNTEAFF. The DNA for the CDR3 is TGTGCCAGCAACATCTGGGAGGTGAACACTGAAGCTTTCTTT.

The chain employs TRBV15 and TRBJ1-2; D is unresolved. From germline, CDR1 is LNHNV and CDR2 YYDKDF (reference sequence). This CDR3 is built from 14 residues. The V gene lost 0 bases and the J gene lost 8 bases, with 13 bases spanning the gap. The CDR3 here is CATSRDRAGRGYTF. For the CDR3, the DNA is TGTGCCACCAGCAGAGATCGGGCAGGAAGAGGCTACACCTTC.

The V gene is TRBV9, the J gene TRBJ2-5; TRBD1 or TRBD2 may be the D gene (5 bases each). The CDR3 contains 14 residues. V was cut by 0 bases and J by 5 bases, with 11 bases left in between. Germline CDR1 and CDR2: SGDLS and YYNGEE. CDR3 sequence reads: CASSVEGDEETQYF. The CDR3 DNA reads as TGTGCCAGCAGCGTAGAAGGGGACGAGGAGACCCAGTACTTC.

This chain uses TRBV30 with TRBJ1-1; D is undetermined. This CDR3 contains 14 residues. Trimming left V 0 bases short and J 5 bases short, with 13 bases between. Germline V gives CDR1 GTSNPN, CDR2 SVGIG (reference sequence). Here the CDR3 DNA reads TGTGCCTGGAGTGTACCCCCCACGGGAACTGAAGCTTTCTTT. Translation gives CAWSVPPTGTEAFF.

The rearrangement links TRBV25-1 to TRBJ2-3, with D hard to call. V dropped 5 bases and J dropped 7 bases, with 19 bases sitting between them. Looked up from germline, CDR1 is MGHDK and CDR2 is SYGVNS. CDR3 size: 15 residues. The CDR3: CASSPSRPIQYTQYF. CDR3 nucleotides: TGTGCCAGCAGTCCCTCTAGGCCTATACAATATACGCAGTATTTT. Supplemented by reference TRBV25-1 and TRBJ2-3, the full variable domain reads EADIYQTPRYLVIGTGKKITLECSQTMGHDKMYWYQQDPGMELHLIHYSYGVNSTEKGDLSSESTVSRIRTEHFPLTLESARPSHTSQYLCASSPSRPIQYTQYFGPGTRLTVL.

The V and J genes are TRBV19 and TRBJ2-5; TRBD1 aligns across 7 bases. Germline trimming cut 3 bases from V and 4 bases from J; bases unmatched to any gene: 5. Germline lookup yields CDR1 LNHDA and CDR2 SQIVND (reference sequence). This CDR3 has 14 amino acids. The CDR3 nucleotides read TGTGCCAGTAGTATCCCCGACAGGGTAGAGACCCAGTACTTC. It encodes CASSIPDRVETQYF.

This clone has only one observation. The CDR3 spells CASRTGASTDTQYF. The CDR3 coding sequence is TGCGCCAGTCGGACAGGGGCCAGCACAGATACGCAGTATTTT. The V and J genes are TRBV5-1 and TRBJ2-3; 9 nucleotides agree with TRBD1. V trimming: 8 bases; J trimming: 0 bases; junction bases outside the gene matches: 4. Germline lookup yields CDR1 SGHRS and CDR2 YFSETQ. This CDR3 is 14 amino acids long.

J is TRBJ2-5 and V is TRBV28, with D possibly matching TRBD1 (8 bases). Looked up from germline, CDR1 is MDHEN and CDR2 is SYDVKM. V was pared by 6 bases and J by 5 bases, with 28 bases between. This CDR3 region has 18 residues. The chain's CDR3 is CASRGQERVAGLPETQYF. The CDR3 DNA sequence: TGTGCCAGCAGGGGACAGGAAAGAGTAGCGGGTCTGCCGGAGACCCAGTACTTC.

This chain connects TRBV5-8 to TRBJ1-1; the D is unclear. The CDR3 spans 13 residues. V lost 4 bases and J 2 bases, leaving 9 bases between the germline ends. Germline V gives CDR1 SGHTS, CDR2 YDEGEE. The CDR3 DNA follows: TGTGCCAGCAGCACAACAGAAAACACTGAAGCTTTCTTT. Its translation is CASSTTENTEAFF.

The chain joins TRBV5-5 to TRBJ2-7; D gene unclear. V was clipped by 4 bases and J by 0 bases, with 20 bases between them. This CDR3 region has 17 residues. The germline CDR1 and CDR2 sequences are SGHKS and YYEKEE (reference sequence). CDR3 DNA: TGTGCCAGCAGCCCACCGACGGGTGTTATGAACTCCTACGAGCAGTACTTC. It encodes CASSPPTGVMNSYEQYF.

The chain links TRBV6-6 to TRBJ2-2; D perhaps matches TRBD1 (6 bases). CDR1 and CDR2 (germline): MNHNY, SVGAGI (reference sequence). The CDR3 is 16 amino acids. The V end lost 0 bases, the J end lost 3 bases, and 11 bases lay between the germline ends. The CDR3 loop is CASSYSGRGYTGELFF. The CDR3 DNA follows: TGTGCCAGCAGTTACTCGGGCAGGGGTTACACCGGGGAGCTGTTTTTT.

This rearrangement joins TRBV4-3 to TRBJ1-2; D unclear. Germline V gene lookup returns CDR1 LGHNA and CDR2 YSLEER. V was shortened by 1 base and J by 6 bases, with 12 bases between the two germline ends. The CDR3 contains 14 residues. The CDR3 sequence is CASSQGGRKDGYTF. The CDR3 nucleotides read TGCGCCAGCAGCCAAGGTGGGAGGAAGGATGGCTACACCTTC.

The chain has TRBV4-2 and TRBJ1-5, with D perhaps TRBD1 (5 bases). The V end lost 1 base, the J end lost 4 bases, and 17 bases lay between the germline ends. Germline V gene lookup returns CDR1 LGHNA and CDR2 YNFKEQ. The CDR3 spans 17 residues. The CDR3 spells CASSQVRGVGGNQPQHF. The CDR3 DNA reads TGTGCCAGCAGCCAAGTTCGAGGGGTCGGGGGTAATCAGCCCCAGCATTTT.

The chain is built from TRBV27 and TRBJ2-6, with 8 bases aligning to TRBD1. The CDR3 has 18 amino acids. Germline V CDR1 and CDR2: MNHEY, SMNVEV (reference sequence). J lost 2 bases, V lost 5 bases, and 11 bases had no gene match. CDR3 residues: CASSATGQERTGANVLTF. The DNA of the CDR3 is TGTGCCAGCAGTGCAACGGGACAGGAGAGGACTGGGGCCAACGTCCTGACTTTC.

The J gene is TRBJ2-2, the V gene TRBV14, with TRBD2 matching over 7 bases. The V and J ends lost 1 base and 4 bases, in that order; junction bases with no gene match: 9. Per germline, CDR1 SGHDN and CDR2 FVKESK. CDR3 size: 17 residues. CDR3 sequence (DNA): TGTGCCAGCAGCCAAGGATTCTCTAGCGGAGGCACCGGGGAGCTGTTTTTT. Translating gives CASSQGFSSGGTGELFF.

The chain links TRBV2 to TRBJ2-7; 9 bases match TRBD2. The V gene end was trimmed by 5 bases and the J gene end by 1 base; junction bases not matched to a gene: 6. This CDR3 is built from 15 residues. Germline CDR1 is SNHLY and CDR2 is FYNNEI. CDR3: CASSRISGGSYEQYF. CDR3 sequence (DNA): TGTGCCAGCAGTCGAATTAGCGGGGGTTCCTACGAGCAGTACTTC.

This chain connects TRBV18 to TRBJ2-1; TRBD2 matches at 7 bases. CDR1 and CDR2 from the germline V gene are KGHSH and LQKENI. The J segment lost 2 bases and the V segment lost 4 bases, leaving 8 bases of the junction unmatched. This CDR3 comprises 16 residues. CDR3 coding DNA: TGTGCCAGCTCACAACTAACTAGCGTAGCCTACAATGAGCAGTTCTTC. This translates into CASSQLTSVAYNEQFF. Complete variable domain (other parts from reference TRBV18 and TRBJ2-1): NAGVMQNPRHLVRRRGQEARLRCSPMKGHSHVYWYRQLPEEGLKFMVYLQKENIIDESGMPKERFSAEFPKEGPSILRIQQVVRGDSAAYFCASSQLTSVAYNEQFFGPGTRLTVL.

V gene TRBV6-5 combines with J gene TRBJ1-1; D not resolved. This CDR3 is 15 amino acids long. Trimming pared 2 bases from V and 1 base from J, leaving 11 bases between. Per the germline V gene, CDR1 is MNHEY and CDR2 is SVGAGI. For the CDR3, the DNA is TGTGCCAGCAGTTACAGTAACGAGGAGAACACTGAAGCTTTCTTT. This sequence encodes CASSYSNEENTEAFF.

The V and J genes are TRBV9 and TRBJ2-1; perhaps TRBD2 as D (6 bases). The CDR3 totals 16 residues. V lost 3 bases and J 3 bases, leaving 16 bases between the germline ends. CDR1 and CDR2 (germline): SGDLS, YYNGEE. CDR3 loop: CASSGASGDHYNEQFF. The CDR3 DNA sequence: TGTGCCAGCAGCGGGGCTTCGGGGGACCACTACAATGAGCAGTTCTTC.

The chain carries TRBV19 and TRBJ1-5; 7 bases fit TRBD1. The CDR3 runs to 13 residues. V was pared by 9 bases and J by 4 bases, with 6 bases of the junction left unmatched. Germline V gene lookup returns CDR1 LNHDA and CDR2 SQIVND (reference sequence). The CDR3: CASQGGRNQPQHF. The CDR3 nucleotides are TGTGCCAGCCAGGGGGGGAGGAATCAGCCCCAGCATTTT.

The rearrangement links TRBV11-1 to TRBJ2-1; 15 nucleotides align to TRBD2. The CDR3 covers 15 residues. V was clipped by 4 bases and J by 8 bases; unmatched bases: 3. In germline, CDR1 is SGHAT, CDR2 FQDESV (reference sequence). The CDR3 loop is CASSWTSGRGHEQFF. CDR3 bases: TGTGCCAGCAGCTGGACTAGCGGGAGGGGACATGAGCAGTTCTTC.

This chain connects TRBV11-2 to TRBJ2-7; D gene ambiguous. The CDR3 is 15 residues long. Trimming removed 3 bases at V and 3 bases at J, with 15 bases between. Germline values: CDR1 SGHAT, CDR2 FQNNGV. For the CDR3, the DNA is TGTGCCAGCAGCTTGATGAGAAAACAGAACTACGAGCAGTACTTC. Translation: CASSLMRKQNYEQYF.

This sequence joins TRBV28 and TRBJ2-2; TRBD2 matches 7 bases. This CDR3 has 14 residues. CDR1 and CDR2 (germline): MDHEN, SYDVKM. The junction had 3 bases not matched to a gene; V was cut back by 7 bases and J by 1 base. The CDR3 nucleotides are TGTGCCAGCACGCCTAGCGGGAACACCGGGGAGCTGTTTTTT. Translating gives CASTPSGNTGELFF.

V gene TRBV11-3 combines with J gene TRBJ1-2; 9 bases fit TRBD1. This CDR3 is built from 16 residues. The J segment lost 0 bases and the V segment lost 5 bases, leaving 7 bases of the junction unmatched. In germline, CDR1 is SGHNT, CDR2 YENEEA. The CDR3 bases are TGTGCCAGCAGCCCCCGAAACAGGGGGCCTAACTATGGCTACACCTTC. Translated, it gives CASSPRNRGPNYGYTF.

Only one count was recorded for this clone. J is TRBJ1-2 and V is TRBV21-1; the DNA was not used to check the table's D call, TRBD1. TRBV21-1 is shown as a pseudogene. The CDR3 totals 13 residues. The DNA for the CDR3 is TGTGCCAGCAGCAAGGGGGCGCCGGATGGCTACACCTTC. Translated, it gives CASSKGAPDGYTF.

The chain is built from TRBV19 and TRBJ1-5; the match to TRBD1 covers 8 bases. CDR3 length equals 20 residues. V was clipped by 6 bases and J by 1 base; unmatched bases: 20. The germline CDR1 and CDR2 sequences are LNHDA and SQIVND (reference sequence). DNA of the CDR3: TGTGCCAGTAGGAGCCTTCGAGCGACAGGGGAAGGAGGGAGCAATCAGCCCCAGCATTTT. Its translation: CASRSLRATGEGGSNQPQHF.

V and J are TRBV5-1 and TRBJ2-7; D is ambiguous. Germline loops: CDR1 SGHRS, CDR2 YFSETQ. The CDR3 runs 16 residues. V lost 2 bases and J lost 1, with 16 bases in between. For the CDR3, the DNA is TGCGCCAGCAGCTTTCGGGCAGTAATAAAGTCCTACGAGCAGTACTTC. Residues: CASSFRAVIKSYEQYF.

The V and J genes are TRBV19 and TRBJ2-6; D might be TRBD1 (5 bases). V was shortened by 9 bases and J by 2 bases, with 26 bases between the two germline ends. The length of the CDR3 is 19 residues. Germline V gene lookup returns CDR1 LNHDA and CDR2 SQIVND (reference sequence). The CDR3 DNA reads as TGTGCCAGCAAAAATCAGGGTGGCAGAGACCACCCTGGGGCCAACGTCCTGACTTTC. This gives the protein CASKNQGGRDHPGANVLTF.

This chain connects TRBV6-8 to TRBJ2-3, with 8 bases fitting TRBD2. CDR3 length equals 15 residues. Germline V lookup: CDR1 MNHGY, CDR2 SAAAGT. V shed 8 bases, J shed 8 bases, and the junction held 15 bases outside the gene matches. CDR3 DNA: TGTGCCAGCGAAAGACGGCAGCGGGAGAACGTTACGCAGTATTTT. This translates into CASERRQRENVTQYF.

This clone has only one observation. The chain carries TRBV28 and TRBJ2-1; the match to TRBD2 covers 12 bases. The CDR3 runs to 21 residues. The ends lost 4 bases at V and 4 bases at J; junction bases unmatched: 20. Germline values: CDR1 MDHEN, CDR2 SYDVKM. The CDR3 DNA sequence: TGTGCCAGCAGTTGGATTTCCTTGGGGGATGGGACTAGCGGGTTGTACAATGAGCAGTTCTTC. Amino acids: CASSWISLGDGTSGLYNEQFF.